Here is one T cell receptor (beta chain) with its context. This clone was recorded a few times. Its binding antigen is unknown. Base qualities were left out, and no much larger clone turns up one base away. This sample was taken from a study of T cell repertoires in chronic hepatitis B (dated by TCRdb to between 2019 and 2020). Trimming at the junction amounts to 4 bases on V and 4 bases on J, and the germline ends lie 17 bases apart. In the germline V gene, CDR1 corresponds to SGHRS and CDR2 to YFSETQ. The CDR3 runs 15 amino acids, cysteine and phenylalanine included. Kept here is only the CDR3 DNA, which spans 45 bases and is read in frame from base 1. To prepare the library, the immunoSEQ multiplex PCR assay was applied. TCRdb obtained this table from immuneACCESS and retained in-frame rearrangements with V and J assigned. These tables miss some clones; where compared with another copy, unresolved V genes account for less than half of the shortfall, and the remainder is unexplained. Recorded for this sample are more than 550 clones; roughly four fifths of them occurred a single time. The ten largest clones capture about 27% of the sample.

The origin of this receptor is a human donor with chronic hepatitis B virus infection. The material sequenced was total CD8+ T cells from PBMCs. Recombination connected TRBV5-1 to TRBJ1-2; the D gene identity is not certain. The DNA reads as follows: TGCGCCAGCAGCCCAAAGATCTTTTCGGCCTATGGCTACACCTTC. Protein translation: CASSPKIFSAYGYTF.